The 26 T cell receptor beta chains presented below share a single source sample, sequenced in a study of regulatory T cells in long-lasting Graves disease. Stated time point: newly diagnosed GD, antithyroid drugs for less than 3 months. The TCR library was made from RNA extracted from PBMCs. Library construction for TCR beta used iRepertoire HTBI primers and Arm-PCR of CDR3 regions. In TCRdb, the multiplex PCR reads were re-called with MiXCR into one record per CDR3 protein. The repertoire includes approximately 230,000 distinct CDR3 sequences, approximately 20% of them detected once, and less than 25% sits in the top ten. Sequencing was performed on peripheral blood mononuclear cells (PBMCs), taken at new diagnosis, from a patient treated with antithyroid drugs. The receptors come from a female donor with Graves disease.

This clonotype was seen repeatedly, ten times or more. The chain employs TRBV7-2 and TRBJ1-1, with D possibly matching TRBD1 (6 bases). The CDR3 covers 13 residues. The V gene's germline CDR1 is SGHTA and CDR2 FQGNSA. Trimming cost V 8 bases and J 6 bases, with 16 bases left between them. For the CDR3, the DNA is TGTGCCAGCCGTGCCCCCAGGGGCGCTGAAGCTTTCTTT. This translates into CASRAPRGAEAFF.

This chain joins TRBV28 and TRBJ2-1; D not certain. V was trimmed by 3 bases and J by 8 bases, leaving 14 bases between them. The CDR3 length is 14 residues. The germline CDR1 and CDR2 sequences are MDHEN and SYDVKM. CDR3 nucleotides: TGTGCCAGCAGTTTGTGTCAGGAAAACTATGAGCAGTTCTTC. The encoded protein is CASSLCQENYEQFF.

This clonotype was recorded many times. V gene TRBV12-3 or TRBV12-4 combines with J gene TRBJ2-5, with 7 bases identical to TRBD2. J was trimmed by 2 bases and V by 5 bases; bases with no gene match: 2. The CDR3 extends over 13 amino acids. The CDR3: CASSTGRQETQYF. The CDR3 region has the DNA TGTGCCAGCAGTACCGGGAGGCAAGAGACCCAGTACTTC.

This clonotype has at least ten counts. CDR3 in amino acids: CASSLGGGAKNIQYF. The CDR3 region has the DNA TGTGCCAGCAGCTTAGGGGGGGGTGCCAAAAACATTCAGTACTTC. V and J are TRBV27 and TRBJ2-4; TRBD2 might be the D (7 bases). The CDR3 loop spans 15 amino acids. The germline V gene encodes CDR1 MNHEY and CDR2 SMNVEV (reference sequence). V gave up 6 bases and J gave up 1 base, with 13 bases separating them.

There are many counts of this clonotype. The rearrangement uses TRBV7-6 and TRBJ2-5, with a tentative D call TRBD2 (5 bases). Deletions cut 7 bases from V and 0 bases from J, with 15 bases between. The CDR3 consists of 15 residues. Germline-derived CDR1 and CDR2 are SGHVS and FNYEAQ. The CDR3: CASTSQAGNQETQYF. For the CDR3, the DNA is TGTGCCAGCACCTCCCAGGCGGGTAACCAAGAGACCCAGTACTTC.

This clonotype was counted at least ten times. Compared with germline, one end of the junction differs, possibly owing to a read error. V usage is TRBV18 and J usage is TRBJ2-5; TRBD2 matches 13 bases. CDR1 KGHSH and CDR2 LQKENI come from the germline V gene. The CDR3 has 19 residues. CDR3 nucleotides: TGTGCCAGCTCACGGATTTTATTGGGACTAGCGGGATTACAAGCGACCCAGTACTTC. Amino acids: CASSRILLGLAGLQATQYF.

This clonotype has just a few counts. This chain uses TRBV20-1 with TRBJ1-1; D perhaps matches TRBD1 (5 bases). V lost 0 bases and J 11 bases, leaving 19 bases between the germline ends. The germline V gene has CDR1 DFQATT and CDR2 SNEGSKA (reference sequence). CDR3 length: 14 amino acids. The CDR3 bases are TGCAGTGCTAGAGATAATCGTCCGGGGGGTCCCGCTTTCTTT. Translating it yields CSARDNRPGGPAFF.

This clonotype was seen ten or more times. The chain couples TRBV5-5 to TRBJ2-5; D not resolved. The CDR3 consists of 13 residues. Trimming stripped 2 bases from V and 2 bases from J, with 7 bases between. CDR1 SGHKS and CDR2 YYEKEE come from the germline V gene (reference sequence). The CDR3: CASSFTIQETQYF. CDR3 sequence (DNA): TGTGCCAGCAGCTTTACGATACAAGAGACCCAGTACTTC.

Concerning this clonotype: Given the absence of the conserved phenylalanine or tryptophan at the CDR3 end, a read error is likely. CDR3 amino acids: CASSPWTGGGEQYS. The DNA for the CDR3 is TGTGCCAGCAGTCCCTGGACAGGGGGCGGCGAGCAGTACTCC. The chain combines TRBV12-3 or TRBV12-4 with TRBJ2-7, with 11 bases fitting TRBD1. V trimming: 5 bases; J trimming: 6 bases; junction bases outside the gene matches: 6. The CDR3 has 14 residues.

Ten or more counts support this clonotype. This sequence joins TRBV7-2 and TRBJ1-6; 7 positions agree with TRBD1. CDR3 length: 14 residues. Germline V gene lookup returns CDR1 SGHTA and CDR2 FQGNSA. V gave up 6 bases and J gave up 10 bases; unmatched junction bases: 9. CDR3 nucleotides: TGTGCCAGCAGTTATACAGGGGTGTGGTCACCCCTCCACTTT. Translated: CASSYTGVWSPLHF. The variable domain in full, with the rest retrieved from reference TRBV7-2 and TRBJ1-6, is GAGVSQSPSNKVTEKGKDVELRCDPISGHTALYWYRQSLGQGLEFLIYFQGNSAPDKSGLPSDRFSAERTGGSVSTLTIQRTQQEDSAVYLCASSYTGVWSPLHFGNGTRLTVT.

This clonotype was recorded only once. This chain uses TRBV5-8 with TRBJ2-3; 12 bases align to TRBD1. The J call may be in error: the DNA end matches TRBJ2-5 better. From germline, CDR1 is SGHTS and CDR2 YDEGEE. This CDR3 contains 16 residues. For the CDR3, the DNA is TGTGCCAGCAGCTTGGCCGGGACAGGGGGCACGGAGACCCAGTACTTC. It yields the protein CASSLAGTGGTETQYF.

This clonotype was detected ten times or more. The V call is TRBV5-1, the J call TRBJ2-3; 9 nucleotides agree with TRBD2. Trimming at V came to 4 bases and at J to 2 bases, leaving 5 bases not matched to a gene. This CDR3 has 15 residues. Germline values: CDR1 SGHRS, CDR2 YFSETQ. The CDR3 nucleotides read TGCGCCAGCAGCCCGACTAGCGGAACCACAGATACGCAGTATTTT. It codes for CASSPTSGTTDTQYF.

In this sample, this clonotype turned up many times. A read error may produce the germline difference seen at one junction end. The chain joins TRBV19 to TRBJ2-7; perhaps TRBD2 as D (5 bases). CDR1 and CDR2 (germline): LNHDA, SQIVND (reference sequence). The CDR3 consists of 13 residues. The CDR3 DNA reads TGTGCCAGTAGCATAGCGATCCACTACGAGCAGTACTTC. Amino acids: CASSIAIHYEQYF.

This clonotype was seen at least ten times. The chain is built from TRBV6-1 and TRBJ1-1; D remains unclear. CDR3 size: 13 residues. The V gene's germline CDR1 is MNHNS and CDR2 SASEGT. V shed 9 bases and J shed 5 bases, with 16 bases lying between them. The CDR3 nucleotides read TGTGCCAGTCAGAACCGTGGAGGGACTGAAGCTTTCTTT. Encoded protein: CASQNRGGTEAFF.

This rearrangement joins TRBV12-3 or TRBV12-4 to TRBJ1-5; D not resolved. V lost 1 base and J lost 4, with 11 bases in between. This CDR3 comprises 15 residues. The CDR3 DNA reads TGTGCCAGCAGTTTAGGCGGGCCAAGGAATCAGCCCCAGCATTTT. It is translated as CASSLGGPRNQPQHF.

V is TRBV4-2 and J is TRBJ2-1; TRBD2 matches 14 bases. The CDR3 has 19 residues. Per the germline V gene, CDR1 is LGHNA and CDR2 is YNFKEQ. With V trimmed by 0 bases and J by 6 bases, 10 bases remained unmatched. CDR3 bases: TGTGCCAGCAGCCAAGATGTGGGACTAGCGGGAGTGGGATTCAATGAGCAGTTCTTC. This translates into CASSQDVGLAGVGFNEQFF.

This clonotype occurred a few times. The chain joins TRBV25-1 to TRBJ1-4, with a possible D match to TRBD1 (6 bases). The germline gives CDR1 MGHDK, CDR2 SYGVNS. The CDR3 runs 12 residues. The V end lost 3 bases, the J end lost 8 bases, and 7 bases lay between the germline ends. The CDR3 protein is CASSDGGEKLFF. The CDR3 DNA follows: TGTGCCAGCAGTGACGGGGGCGAAAAACTGTTTTTT.

In its sample, this clonotype was seen a few times. V usage is TRBV6-1 and J usage is TRBJ1-4; 8 bases line up with TRBD1. The germline V gene encodes CDR1 MNHNS and CDR2 SASEGT. The CDR3 spans 14 residues. V lost 6 bases, J lost 7 bases, and 7 bases stayed unmatched. Here the CDR3 DNA reads TGTGCCAGCAGAACAGGGGGTCCTACTGAAAAACTGTTTTTT. It yields the protein CASRTGGPTEKLFF.

At least ten counts were recorded for this clonotype. This rearrangement joins TRBV28 to TRBJ2-6; 8 positions match TRBD1. V was pared by 5 bases and J by 2 bases, with 2 bases of the junction left unmatched. This CDR3 is 15 amino acids long. Per germline, CDR1 MDHEN and CDR2 SYDVKM. Written as DNA, the CDR3 is TGTGCCAGCAGTACACAGGGGGCTGGGGCCAACGTCCTGACTTTC. This sequence encodes CASSTQGAGANVLTF.

The V gene is TRBV27, the J gene TRBJ2-1, with D possibly being TRBD1 or TRBD2 (5 bases each). The CDR3 totals 16 residues. CDR1 and CDR2 from the germline V gene are MNHEY and SMNVEV (reference sequence). Trimming stripped 5 bases from V and 0 bases from J, with 14 bases between. The CDR3 sequence: CASSTLGTASYNEQFF. Written as DNA, the CDR3 is TGTGCCAGCAGTACGTTGGGGACGGCCTCCTACAATGAGCAGTTCTTC.

This clonotype has a count of ten or more. This rearrangement joins TRBV12-3 or TRBV12-4 to TRBJ1-2; a weak D match, TRBD1 (5 bases). Between the trimmed V and J ends, which lost 6 bases and 14 bases, there was a span of 22 bases. The CDR3 loop spans 13 amino acids. The CDR3 nucleotides read TGTGCCAGCAGCCCAGACAGCGCCCTCGAATCTACCTTC. Amino acid sequence: CASSPDSALESTF.

This clonotype was seen at least ten times. This sequence joins TRBV14 and TRBJ1-2; 9 bases map to TRBD1. The CDR3 sequence is 15 residues long. V shed 1 base and J 8 bases; nucleotides not matched to a gene: 8. Germline V lookup: CDR1 SGHDN, CDR2 FVKESK. As DNA, the CDR3 is TGTGCCAGCAGCCAAGCCGGGACAGGGTTCGGAGGCTACACCTTC. As protein: CASSQAGTGFGGYTF.

Ten or more counts support this clonotype. The rearrangement uses TRBV11-3 and TRBJ2-1; D gene ambiguous. The CDR3 sequence is 15 residues long. Trimming stripped 4 bases from V and 10 bases from J, with 20 bases between. Germline CDR1 SGHNT, CDR2 YENEEA. The CDR3 region has the DNA TGTGCCAGCAGCTCCCTTCGAACGAGGTTTAAAGAGCAGTTCTTC. It translates to CASSSLRTRFKEQFF.

This clonotype was seen repeatedly, ten times or more. The chain combines TRBV10-3 with TRBJ2-7; 9 bases are shared with TRBD1. The CDR3 is made up of 14 amino acids. Germline CDR1 is ENHRY and CDR2 is SYGVKD. With V trimmed by 7 bases and J by 5 bases, 9 bases remained unmatched. The CDR3 sequence: CAIKAGQGGDEQYF. Here the CDR3 DNA reads TGTGCCATCAAGGCGGGACAGGGTGGCGACGAGCAGTACTTC.

This clonotype was counted ten times or more. The genes are TRBV20-1 and TRBJ2-7; D is possibly TRBD2 (5 bases). Looked up from germline, CDR1 is DFQATT and CDR2 is SNEGSKA (reference sequence). V lost 3 bases, J lost 3 bases, and 9 bases lay in between. The CDR3 loop spans 12 amino acids. CDR3 amino acids: CSARDSVYEQYF. In DNA, the CDR3 is TGCAGTGCTAGGGACTCCGTCTACGAGCAGTACTTC.

This sequence joins TRBV7-8 and TRBJ1-2; 9 bases align to TRBD1. The ends lost 5 bases at V and 3 bases at J; junction bases unmatched: 10. The CDR3 spans 16 residues. The V gene's germline CDR1 is SGHVS and CDR2 FQNEAQ. The CDR3 region has the DNA TGTGCCAGCAGCCGACGGGACAGGGATTTGGACTATGGCTACACCTTC. Amino acids: CASSRRDRDLDYGYTF.